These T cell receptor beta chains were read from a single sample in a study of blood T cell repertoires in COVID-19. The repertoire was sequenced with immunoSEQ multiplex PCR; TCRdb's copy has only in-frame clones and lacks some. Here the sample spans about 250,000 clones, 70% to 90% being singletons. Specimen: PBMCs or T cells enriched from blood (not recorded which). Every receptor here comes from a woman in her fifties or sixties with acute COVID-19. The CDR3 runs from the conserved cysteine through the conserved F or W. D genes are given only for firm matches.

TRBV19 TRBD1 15 CASSRSGTGNTEAFF
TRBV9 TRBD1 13 CASSLTGGGELFF
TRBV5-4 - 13 CASTSGLTYEQYF
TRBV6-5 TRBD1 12 CASSSDRVEQYF
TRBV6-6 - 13 CASSSTRGYGYTF
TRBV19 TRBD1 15 CASSTHSGQTYEQYF
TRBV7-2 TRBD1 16 CASSPVGTGEYSPLHF
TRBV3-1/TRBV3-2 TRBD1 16 CASSQAGQLDHNEQFF
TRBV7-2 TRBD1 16 CASSILTGESPWEQYF
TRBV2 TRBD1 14 CASRVRGWDSPLHF
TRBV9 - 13 CASSPSPGNGYTF
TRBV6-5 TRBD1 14 CASSRTGNDYGYTF
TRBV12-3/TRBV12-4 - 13 CASSLGTPYEQYF
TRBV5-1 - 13 CASSSGHPDTQYF
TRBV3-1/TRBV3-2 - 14 CASSQFTEYYGYTF
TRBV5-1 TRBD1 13 CASSLQGSYEQYF
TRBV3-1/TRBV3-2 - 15 CASSQDSFLTGELFF
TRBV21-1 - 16 CASSKDRQVIYNEQFF
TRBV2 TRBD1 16 CASSLWGQRLRDTQYF
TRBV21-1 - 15 CASIRKETGREKLFF
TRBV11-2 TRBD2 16 CASSLAVSSGQETQYF
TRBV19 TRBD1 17 CASSMVGQGVSNQPQHF
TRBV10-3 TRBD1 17 CAISPDRSNQKNTEAFF
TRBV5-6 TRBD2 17 CASSFEGVAGKRETQYF
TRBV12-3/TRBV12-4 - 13 CASSPDSNSPLHF
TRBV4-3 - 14 CASSQDNGANVLTF
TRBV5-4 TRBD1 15 CASSLRQGAGTEAFF
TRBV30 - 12 CASSAGPGGYTF
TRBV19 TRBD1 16 CASMITGGVMNTEAFF
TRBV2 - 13 CASSDQARGTQYF
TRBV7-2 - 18 CASSLKFQGGHSYNEQFF
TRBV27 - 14 CASSAGAFNTEAFF
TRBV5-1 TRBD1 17 CASSWTGESSGANVLTF
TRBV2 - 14 CASSRITGYTEAFF
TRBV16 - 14 CASSPINSNQPQHF
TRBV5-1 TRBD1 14 CASSWTGGFDGYTF
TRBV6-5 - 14 CASRPPQTFYEQYF
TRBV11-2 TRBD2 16 CASSPGLAGLTGELFF
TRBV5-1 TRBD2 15 CASSLAGTSGDTQYF
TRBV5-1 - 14 CASSAAGREVALHF
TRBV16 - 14 CASSRQGRPDGQFF
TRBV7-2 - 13 CASSERSLKNKYF
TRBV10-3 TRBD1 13 CAITGDSNNEQFF
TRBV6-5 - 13 CASSYSDRLHYTF
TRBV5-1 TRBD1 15 CASSFGQGGGNTIYF
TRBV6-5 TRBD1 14 CASSRRQGTGELFF